The clone carrying this TCR beta chain was seen once. Its antigen is currently unknown. The V segment lost 4 bases and the J segment 6 bases; nucleotides outside the gene matches: 11. The CDR3 length is 16 residues. Germline V gene sequence: CDR1 LGHNA, CDR2 YNFKEQ. The sample comes from a study of shared clonotypes between healthy human individuals. Overall study: A donor's plate count was three for CD4 naive and three for CD4 memory; CD8 naive had two and CD8 memory one. Study-level results: A handful of donors shared around 5% of their naive CD4 clonotypes. Memory subsets had estimated richness that was generally smaller than that of naive subsets. In having few donors, the study represented limited genetic and exposure-history diversity.

The data were produced by immunoSEQ multiplex PCR, yet TCRdb's version contains in-frame clones alone and is incomplete. The table lists about 2.4 million clones, 90% to 95% of them singletons. The clonotype was recovered from a man younger than 35 in good health. Some clones in this sample may be carry-over from other donors' samples. This sequence joins TRBV4-2 and TRBJ1-4; 7 bases are a match to TRBD1. Sequencing input: naive CD4+ T cells from PBMCs. Stated subset: CD45RA+ positively selected. CDR3 loop: CASSRKQGGLDEKLFF. Here the CDR3 DNA reads TGTGCCAGCAGCCGGAAGCAGGGGGGCTTGGATGAAAAACTGTTTTTT.